This T cell receptor (beta chain) was retrieved from a study of blood T cell repertoires in COVID-19. Study-wide context: The origin of the acute and convalescent COVID-19 samples was the United States, Italy and Spain. In each case, the material was cDNA or gDNA derived from T cells, B-cell-depleted T cells, or PBMCs.

Per the original methods: Amplification of reference gene primers was used by the study to estimate nucleated cell counts. Profiled with immunoSEQ multiplex PCR; TCRdb holds only in-frame clones, not every one. V and J calls and clone size are those listed in that table; D and trimming were worked out from the DNA. The sample lists 150,000 to 200,000 clones; 87% were seen once. This clone was recorded only once. V lost 1 base to trimming and J lost 6 bases; unmatched junction nucleotides: 4. Germline assignment: CDR1 SGHNT and CDR2 YYREEE (reference sequence). The CDR3 has 14 residues. The sample was peripheral blood. This clonotype was sampled from a woman aged 18 to 35 who had recovered from COVID-19. The J gene is TRBJ1-1, the V gene TRBV5-4; 9 bases fit TRBD1. The CDR3 DNA follows: TGTGCCAGCAGCTTGAGACAGGGGGTCTCTGAAGCTTTCTTT. It specifies CASSLRQGVSEAFF.